This passage covers 21 T cell receptor beta chains from one sample sequenced in a study of cytotoxic CD8 clonotypes in ibrutinib-treated CLL. Method: immunoSEQ multiplex PCR; TCRdb's copy keeps in-frame clones and lacks some. The table has about 130,000 clones, around 84% seen once; the top ten hold around 3%. The sequencing used PBMCs, collected after 24 months of ibrutinib treatment. Source of these receptors: a human donor with chronic lymphocytic leukemia.

The chain links TRBV4-1 to TRBJ2-2; the D is unclear. The CDR3 sequence is 15 residues long. V lost 4 bases and J 7 bases, leaving 16 bases between the germline ends. Per germline, CDR1 MGHRA and CDR2 YSYEKL. CDR3 DNA: TGCGCCAGCAGCCGGAACAGTATCTCCGACGGGGAGCTGTTTTTT. Translated, it gives CASSRNSISDGELFF.

The chain combines TRBV30 with TRBJ1-6; D not resolved. CDR1 is GTSNPN and CDR2 is SVGIG in the germline V gene (reference sequence). V was clipped by 2 bases and J by 13 bases, with 15 bases between them. The CDR3 is made up of 13 amino acids. CDR3 in DNA: TGTGCCTGGAGTCCCTTGGGAGTGTCGCCCCTCCACTTT. Protein: CAWSPLGVSPLHF.

The chain uses TRBV6-1 and TRBJ1-1, with TRBD1 identical over 7 bases. Losses at the gene ends were 6 bases for V and 11 bases for J; bases not matched to a gene: 12. CDR3 size: 13 residues. The germline V gene has CDR1 MNHNS and CDR2 SASEGT. CDR3 bases: TGTGCCAGCAGGAACGACAGGGTCAGTGGCGCTTTCTTT. This encodes CASRNDRVSGAFF.

This clone came up a few times. The chain recombines TRBV6-4 with TRBJ2-1; D may be TRBD1 (6 bases). The CDR3 has 16 residues. Germline V gene sequence: CDR1 MRHNA, CDR2 SNTAGT. Trimming cost V 6 bases and J 6 bases, with 21 bases left between them. CDR3: CASSLARTDTINEQFF. DNA for the CDR3: TGTGCCAGCAGCCTGGCTAGGACAGATACCATCAATGAGCAGTTCTTC.

The chain has TRBV5-1 and TRBJ2-5; perhaps TRBD1 as D (5 bases). Germline-derived CDR1 and CDR2 are SGHRS and YFSETQ. The germline V and J ends were trimmed by 0 bases and 4 bases, with 7 bases remaining between them. The CDR3 length is 13 residues. The CDR3 bases are TGCGCCAGCAGCTTGGCAGGGTCAGAGACCCAGTACTTC. It encodes CASSLAGSETQYF.

The chain links TRBV30 to TRBJ2-1; possibly TRBD2 for D (5 bases). Germline-derived CDR1 and CDR2 are GTSNPN and SVGIG (reference sequence). This CDR3 contains 14 residues. The V and J ends lost 0 bases and 3 bases respectively, with 9 bases between them. The DNA of the CDR3 is TGTGCCTGGAGTGTACCGGGGAGCTACAATGAGCAGTTCTTC. It codes for CAWSVPGSYNEQFF.

V gene TRBV28 combines with J gene TRBJ2-5, with D maybe TRBD1 (6 bases). The CDR3 is made up of 15 amino acids. Germline values: CDR1 MDHEN, CDR2 SYDVKM. V lost 5 bases and J 4 bases, leaving 17 bases between the germline ends. The CDR3 loop is CASSTATGFGETQYF. CDR3 sequence (DNA): TGTGCCAGCAGTACCGCCACAGGGTTTGGAGAGACCCAGTACTTC. The entire variable domain, with the rest obtained from reference TRBV28 and TRBJ2-5, is as follows: DVKVTQSSRYLVKRTGEKVFLECVQDMDHENMFWYRQDPGLGLRLIYFSYDVKMKEKGDIPEGYSVSREKKERFSLILESASTNQTSMYLCASSTATGFGETQYFGPGTRLLVL.

The rearrangement links TRBV6-6 to TRBJ1-5; maybe TRBD1 (6 bases). The CDR3 contains 14 residues. Germline V gene data show CDR1 as MNHNY and CDR2 as SVGAGI (reference sequence). With 5 bases removed from V and 6 bases from J, the gap between germline ends came to 14 bases. The CDR3 sequence: CASSKQGMGQPQHF. CDR3 in DNA: TGTGCCAGCAGTAAACAGGGAATGGGTCAGCCCCAGCATTTT.

The chain links TRBV18 to TRBJ1-1, with a weak D call TRBD1 (5 bases). Looked up from germline, CDR1 is KGHSH and CDR2 is LQKENI. Trimming removed 4 bases from V and 6 bases from J, with 9 bases in between. There are 12 residues in the CDR3. Here the CDR3 DNA reads TGTGCCAGCTCACTTCAGGGTTCTGAAGCTTTCTTT. Its translation is CASSLQGSEAFF.

In its sample, this clone was seen a few times. This sequence joins TRBV2 and TRBJ1-5; 7 nucleotides agree with TRBD1. CDR3 length: 16 residues. The V gene's germline CDR1 is SNHLY and CDR2 FYNNEI. The junction had 10 bases not matched to a gene; V was cut back by 6 bases and J by 2 bases. The CDR3 reads CASSRDRVRGNQPQHF. The CDR3 region has the DNA TGTGCCAGCAGCCGAGACAGGGTAAGGGGCAATCAGCCCCAGCATTTT.

The chain combines TRBV6-6 with TRBJ2-7, with D perhaps TRBD2 (5 bases). This CDR3 spans 13 amino acids. From germline, CDR1 is MNHNY and CDR2 SVGAGI (reference sequence). Trimming removed 3 bases at V and 7 bases at J, with 13 bases between. Here the CDR3 reads CASSYRGSGEQYF. The CDR3 DNA follows: TGTGCCAGCAGTTATAGAGGGTCGGGTGAGCAGTACTTC.

For the CDR3, the DNA is TGTGCCAGCAGACTGGGACAGGGAAACTACGAGCAGTACTTC. As protein: CASRLGQGNYEQYF. This rearrangement joins TRBV2 to TRBJ2-7; 9 bases line up with TRBD1. Germline CDR1 reads SNHLY; CDR2 reads FYNNEI. The CDR3 sequence is 14 residues long. V gave up 6 bases and J gave up 3 bases; unmatched junction bases: 6.

The chain joins TRBV19 to TRBJ1-5; weak D call: TRBD1 (5 bases). The CDR3 runs 14 residues. CDR1 and CDR2 from the germline V gene are LNHDA and SQIVND (reference sequence). V was trimmed by 6 bases and J by 2 bases, leaving 11 bases between them. CDR3 amino acids: CASSRGGGNQPQHF. The CDR3, as DNA: TGTGCCAGTAGCCGGGGAGGGGGCAATCAGCCCCAGCATTTT.

In its sample, this clone was seen once. The CDR3 region is CASSETRFRDRNTEAFF. The CDR3 DNA is TGTGCCAGCAGTGAAACTCGATTCCGGGACAGGAACACTGAAGCTTTCTTT. J is TRBJ1-1 and V is TRBV25-1; 7 nucleotides match TRBD1. CDR3 length equals 17 residues. V was clipped by 2 bases and J by 1 base; unmatched bases: 10. The germline V gene encodes CDR1 MGHDK and CDR2 SYGVNS.

This rearrangement joins TRBV5-4 to TRBJ1-4, with D possibly matching TRBD1 (5 bases). There are 14 residues in the CDR3. Germline CDR1 and CDR2: SGHNT and YYREEE (reference sequence). V was shortened by 7 bases and J by 8 bases, with 18 bases between the two germline ends. CDR3: CASGSGTTSEKLFF. Here the CDR3 DNA reads TGTGCCAGCGGGTCCGGGACGACCTCCGAAAAACTGTTTTTT.

The CDR3 DNA sequence: TGTGCCAGCAAAAACCGGGACAGATATAATTCACCCCTCCACTTT. It codes for CASKNRDRYNSPLHF. The chain couples TRBV27 to TRBJ1-6; 7 nucleotides align to TRBD1. V shed 7 bases, J shed 4 bases, and the junction held 7 bases outside the gene matches. The CDR3 sequence is 15 residues long. Germline CDR1 and CDR2: MNHEY and SMNVEV (reference sequence).

The genes are TRBV18 and TRBJ2-5, with 8 bases lining up with TRBD1. In germline, CDR1 is KGHSH, CDR2 LQKENI. The CDR3 has 14 residues. V lost 1 base to trimming and J lost 4 bases; unmatched junction nucleotides: 2. The CDR3 nucleotides are TGTGCCAGCTCACCACTAGACAGGGGAGAGACCCAGTACTTC. Amino acid sequence: CASSPLDRGETQYF.

The chain links TRBV27 to TRBJ2-2; D is ambiguous. V shed 6 bases and J shed 2 bases, with 7 bases lying between them. CDR1 is MNHEY and CDR2 is SMNVEV in the germline V gene (reference sequence). The CDR3 sequence is 13 residues long. For the CDR3, the DNA is TGTGCCAGCAGCCGGGCCAACACCGGGGAGCTGTTTTTT. This sequence encodes CASSRANTGELFF.

This clone showed up just a few times. V usage is TRBV6-1 and J usage is TRBJ1-6, with 10 bases that match TRBD1. After removal of 5 bases from V and 7 bases from J, the junction contained 5 bases not matched to a gene. This CDR3 spans 15 amino acids. The germline CDR1 and CDR2 sequences are MNHNS and SASEGT. The CDR3 coding sequence is TGTGCCAGCAGTCGCGGGACAGGGGAGAATTCACCCCTCCACTTT. Residues: CASSRGTGENSPLHF.

This chain links TRBV5-4 with TRBJ1-2; D unclear. The V and J ends lost 10 bases and 0 bases respectively, with 10 bases between them. The CDR3 totals 12 residues. CDR1 is SGHNT and CDR2 is YYREEE in the germline V gene (reference sequence). The CDR3 loop is CAAGGANYGYTF. The CDR3 DNA is TGTGCCGCCGGTGGAGCTAACTATGGCTACACCTTC. The variable domain in full, completed from reference TRBV5-4 and TRBJ1-2, reads ETGVTQSPTHLIKTRGQQVTLRCSSQSGHNTVSWYQQALGQGPQFIFQYYREEENGRGNFPPRFSGLQFPNYSSELNVNALELDDSALYLCAAGGANYGYTFGSGTRLTVV.

The chain carries TRBV6-5 and TRBJ2-7; no clear D. V lost 5 bases and J lost 2, with 7 bases in between. Germline V gene data show CDR1 as MNHEY and CDR2 as SVGAGI. The CDR3 is made up of 12 amino acids. Here the CDR3 reads CASSGLTYEQYF. The DNA of the CDR3 is TGTGCCAGCAGTGGTCTAACCTACGAGCAGTACTTC.